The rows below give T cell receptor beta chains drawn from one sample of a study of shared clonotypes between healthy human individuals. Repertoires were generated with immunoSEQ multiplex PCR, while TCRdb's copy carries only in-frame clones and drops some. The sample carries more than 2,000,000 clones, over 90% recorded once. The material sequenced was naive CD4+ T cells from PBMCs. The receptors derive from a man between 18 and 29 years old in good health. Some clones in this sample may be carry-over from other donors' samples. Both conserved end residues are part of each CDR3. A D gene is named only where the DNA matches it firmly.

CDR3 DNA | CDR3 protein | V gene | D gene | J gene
TGTGCCAGTAACGGGGGGACAGTCGGGGTGAGAGATACGCAGTATTTT | CASNGGTVGVRDTQYF | TRBV19 | NA | TRBJ2-3
TGCGCCAGCAGCCTAAGCGGGATCACAGATACGCAGTATTTT | CASSLSGITDTQYF | TRBV10-1 | TRBD2 | TRBJ2-3
TGTGCCAGCAGTTACTCGAGCTTTCCCAGGGTCTATGGCTACACCTTC | CASSYSSFPRVYGYTF | TRBV6-5 | NA | TRBJ1-2
TGTGCCAGCAGTTCCCATGACAGGGCTTTCTTT | CASSSHDRAFF | TRBV6-5 | NA | TRBJ1-1
TGTGCCAGCAGCATGGCGGGCCGGGAAGATACGCAGTATTTT | CASSMAGREDTQYF | TRBV6-1 | NA | TRBJ2-3
TGTGCCAGCAGCTTCCTTCCCGGGACAGGGTATGGCTACACCTTC | CASSFLPGTGYGYTF | TRBV7-9 | TRBD1 | TRBJ1-2
TGTGCCAGCAGCCCGACAGGGTCTGAGACCCAGTACTTC | CASSPTGSETQYF | TRBV6-6 | TRBD1 | TRBJ2-5
TGTGCCAGCAGCTTATTGCGGGAGGGTTACGAGCAGTACTTC | CASSLLREGYEQYF | TRBV7-9 | TRBD2 | TRBJ2-7
TGTGCCAGCAGCTCCGCCGGGACAGCGGGAAACACCATATATTTT | CASSSAGTAGNTIYF | TRBV28 | TRBD1 | TRBJ1-3
TGCGCCAGCAGCCAAAAGGGGGCGGGAGCTGCAGATACGCAGTATTTT | CASSQKGAGAADTQYF | TRBV4-3 | NA | TRBJ2-3
TGTGCCAGCAGTGACGCAACTAGCGGGAGTGTCCATACGCAGTATTTT | CASSDATSGSVHTQYF | TRBV6-4 | TRBD2 | TRBJ2-3
TGTGCCAGCAGCCTACAGGGGACATTGAACACCGGGGAGCTGTTTTTT | CASSLQGTLNTGELFF | TRBV7-3 | TRBD1 | TRBJ2-2
TGTGCCAGCTCACCACGTTGGGGGCGCGGAAATCTTGGCAATGAGCAGTTCTTC | CASSPRWGRGNLGNEQFF | TRBV18 | NA | TRBJ2-1
TGCGCCAGCAGCTTGGGGGACAGCCTCTCCTACGAGCAGTACTTC | CASSLGDSLSYEQYF | TRBV5-1 | TRBD1 | TRBJ2-7
TGTGCCACCAGCATTGGAGGGGAGGACAATGAGCAGTTCTTC | CATSIGGEDNEQFF | TRBV15 | NA | TRBJ2-1
TGTGCCAGCAGTTGGACAGGCTCCGGGGCCAACGTCCTGACTTTC | CASSWTGSGANVLTF | TRBV6-6 | TRBD1 | TRBJ2-6
TGTGCCAGCAGTGAATATGGGGAGGGCCTTAACACTGAAGCTTTCTTT | CASSEYGEGLNTEAFF | TRBV25-1 | NA | TRBJ1-1
TGTGCCACCACCCGCGGGGGCGACTCCTACGAGCAGTACTTC | CATTRGGDSYEQYF | TRBV15 | NA | TRBJ2-7
TGTGCCAGCAGTCAAGGGTCAGTGAGGGGCTATGGCTACACCTTC | CASSQGSVRGYGYTF | TRBV25-1 | NA | TRBJ1-2
TGTGCCAGCAGTACAGGGGGACAATCCTACAATGAGCAGTTCTTC | CASSTGGQSYNEQFF | TRBV2 | TRBD1 | TRBJ2-1
TGTGCCAGCAGCTCGCCCTTGGCCAGCCAGAGGGCCTACGAGCAGTACTTC | CASSSPLASQRAYEQYF | TRBV5-4 | NA | TRBJ2-7
TGTGCCAGCAGCGTGTTAGGGGAGACTTATGGCTACACCTTC | CASSVLGETYGYTF | TRBV9 | NA | TRBJ1-2
TGTGCCAGCAGTCGGGGGCTGACAGGTTCATTCTATAATTCACCCCTCCACTTT | CASSRGLTGSFYNSPLHF | TRBV27 | NA | TRBJ1-6
TGTGCCAGTAAGGATGTAGGGGGCCAGAGCTCCTACGAGCAGTACTTC | CASKDVGGQSSYEQYF | TRBV19 | TRBD1 | TRBJ2-7
TGTGCCAGCAGTTACGGAACAGGGGGCGAAGCTTTCTTT | CASSYGTGGEAFF | TRBV6-6 | TRBD1 | TRBJ1-1
TGTGCCAGCAGCTTAATATTCGCGGGAGCAGCGAATGAGCAGTTCTTC | CASSLIFAGAANEQFF | TRBV7-6 | TRBD2 | TRBJ2-1